This entry is about one T cell receptor beta chain. This clonotype was observed a handful of times. Its antigen target is currently unknown. No base quality values were provided; no much bigger clone lies one nucleotide off. The library was built by means of RACE. TCRdb names NextSeq 500 as the instrument used. During library preparation, unique molecular identifiers were attached to individual cDNA molecules so that TCRs could be counted in a quantitative, reproducible way. From each blood RNA sample, both TCR alpha and TCR beta chains were sequenced. In the original analysis: A median of approximately 96,000 TCRs per sample was observed, with a range of about 23,224 to 750,000. The Decombinator software suite was used to annotate V, J and CDR3 in the TCR reads. For PS versus PT1 abundance plots, all samples were subsampled to the same number of TCRs (28,000). Expanded TCRs were defined as absent before sensitization and observed at least eight times at the 2-week time point. TCRdb reprocessed the public reads (quality trimming at Q25 with fastp, clone calling with MiXCR) and kept in-frame beta chains. Merged by CDR3 protein, the rows form single entries marked with the most common genes and DNA. TCRdb assigned the V and J calls; the authors' analysis was not used. Recorded for this sample are 250,000 to 300,000 distinct CDR3 sequences; roughly 8% of them occurred a single time. The ten largest clonotypes hold more than 0.95% of the sample.

The data stem from a study of human T cells and chemical hapten exposure (dated by TCRdb to about 2021). With respect to the entire study: For sensitization, 2% DPC in acetone was applied to a roughly 2 cm by roughly 2 cm area of upper inner arm skin. Weekly therapeutic DPC doses were additionally applied to the scalp of patients throughout the approximately 24-week study period. Patch testing was done on the upper back using Finn chambers containing 0.01% DPC, and results were scored after 6 days according to International Contact Dermatitis Research Group standards. The mostly female patient cohort included alopecia areata with under or over 50% scalp involvement, alopecia totalis and alopecia universalis. Libraries were combined into a pool for sequencing, and differences in TCR yield between samples came mainly from small differences in library volumes within the pool. This study followed changes in the peripheral blood TCR repertoire in vivo during primary and secondary sensitization of alopecia patients to the hapten diphenylcyclopropenone (DPC). Patient blood was sampled pre-sensitization (week 0) and at 2, 6 and about 24 weeks after DPC sensitization. Around 30 alopecia patients provided blood for TCR sequencing at one to four time points (pre-sensitization, 2, 6 and 24 weeks).

The sample's time point label, decoded: pre-sensitization, week 0. The treatment or condition label for this specimen denotes: therapeutic diphenylcyclopropenone sensitization with weekly scalp DPC. At each patch-test visit, blood was drawn before the patch test was applied. Patients were considered eligible if aged 18 to 70, diagnosed with alopecia and deemed suitable for DPC therapy, and patients were excluded if pregnant. Total RNA was extracted from unfractionated whole blood collected in Tempus Blood RNA tubes. What the work shows at the level of the full study, not this receptor alone: The number of TCRs above 1 in 1000 frequency did not change with DPC sensitization; there was no evidence of global repertoire structure alterations. The number of PT1 expanded TCRs positively correlated with patch test score, significant at thresholds 8, 16 and 32 but not 4. Repeated subsampling changed both the strength of the expansion versus patch-test correlation and the threshold at which the correlation became significant. Compared with pre-sensitization or healthy control sets, expanded TCRs formed significantly more large CDR3 similarity clusters, which is consistent with antigen-driven responses. Alopecia, a presumed autoimmune disease, was present in all patients, so the immune response of the patients might differ from that of healthy individuals.

V loses 4 bases, J loses 0 bases, and the germline ends lie 18 bases apart. The germline V gene encodes CDR1 MDHEN and CDR2 SYDVKM. Counted from cysteine to phenylalanine, this CDR3 has 18 amino acids. This entry keeps only the CDR3 DNA: 54 bases, framed from base 1. The source was whole blood, collected in connection with sensitization to the hapten diphenylcyclopropenone (DPC). The V gene is TRBV28 and the J gene is TRBJ1-4; the D gene is possibly TRBD1, with 5 bases matching. This clonotype was sampled from a man younger than 30 with alopecia areata. Some clones in this sample may be carry-over from other donors' samples. This receptor carries the CDR3 CASSSLGAQSATNEKLFF. The DNA sequence follows: TGTGCCAGCAGTTCATTAGGGGCGCAGTCTGCAACTAATGAAAAACTGTTTTTT.